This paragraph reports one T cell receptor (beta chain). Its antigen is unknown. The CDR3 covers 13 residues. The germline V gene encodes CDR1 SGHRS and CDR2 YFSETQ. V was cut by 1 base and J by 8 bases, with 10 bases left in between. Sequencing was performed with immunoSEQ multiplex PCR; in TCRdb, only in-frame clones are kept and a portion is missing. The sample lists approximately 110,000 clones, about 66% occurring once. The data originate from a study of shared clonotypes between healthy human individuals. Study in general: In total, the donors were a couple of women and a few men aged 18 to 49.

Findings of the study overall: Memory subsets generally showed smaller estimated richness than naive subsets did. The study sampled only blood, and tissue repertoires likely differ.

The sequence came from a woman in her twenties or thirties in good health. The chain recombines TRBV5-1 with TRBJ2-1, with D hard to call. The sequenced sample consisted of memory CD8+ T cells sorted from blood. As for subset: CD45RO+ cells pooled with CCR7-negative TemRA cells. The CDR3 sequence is CASSLQVSDEQFF. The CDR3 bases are TGCGCCAGCAGCTTGCAGGTTTCAGATGAGCAGTTCTTC.